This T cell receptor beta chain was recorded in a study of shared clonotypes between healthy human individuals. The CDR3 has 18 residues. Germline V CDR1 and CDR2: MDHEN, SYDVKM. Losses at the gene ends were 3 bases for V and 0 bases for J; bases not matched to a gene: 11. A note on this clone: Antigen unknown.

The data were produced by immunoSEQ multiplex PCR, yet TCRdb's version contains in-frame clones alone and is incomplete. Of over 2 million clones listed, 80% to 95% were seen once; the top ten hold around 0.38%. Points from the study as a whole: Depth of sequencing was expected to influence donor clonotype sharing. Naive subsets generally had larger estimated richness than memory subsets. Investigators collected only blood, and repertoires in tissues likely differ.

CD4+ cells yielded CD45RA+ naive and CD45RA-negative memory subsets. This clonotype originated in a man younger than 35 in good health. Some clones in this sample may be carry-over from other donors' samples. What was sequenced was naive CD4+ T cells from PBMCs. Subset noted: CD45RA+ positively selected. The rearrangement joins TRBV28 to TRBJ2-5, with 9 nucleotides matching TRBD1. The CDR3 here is CASSLGTGYEKYQETQYF. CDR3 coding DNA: TGTGCCAGCAGTTTGGGGACAGGGTATGAAAAATACCAAGAGACCCAGTACTTC.